This T cell receptor (beta chain) appears in the sequencing data of a study of technical replicates of blood from four donors. Generated by immunoSEQ multiplex PCR, the TCRdb table keeps only in-frame clones and is missing some. The sample lists over 75,000 clones, 95% to 97% occurring once. The CDR3 covers 17 residues. V lost 2 bases, J lost 5 bases, and 12 bases stayed unmatched. Germline V gene lookup returns CDR1 MDHEN and CDR2 SYDVKM. The sample comprised T cells isolated from PBMCs. The gene calls are TRBV28 and TRBJ1-2; 9 bases line up with TRBD1. The sequence was obtained from a human donor in good health. The CDR3 nucleotides read TGTGCCAGCAGTTTAGACGGCCGCCCGGGACAGGGATATGGCTACACCTTC. Its translation is CASSLDGRPGQGYGYTF.